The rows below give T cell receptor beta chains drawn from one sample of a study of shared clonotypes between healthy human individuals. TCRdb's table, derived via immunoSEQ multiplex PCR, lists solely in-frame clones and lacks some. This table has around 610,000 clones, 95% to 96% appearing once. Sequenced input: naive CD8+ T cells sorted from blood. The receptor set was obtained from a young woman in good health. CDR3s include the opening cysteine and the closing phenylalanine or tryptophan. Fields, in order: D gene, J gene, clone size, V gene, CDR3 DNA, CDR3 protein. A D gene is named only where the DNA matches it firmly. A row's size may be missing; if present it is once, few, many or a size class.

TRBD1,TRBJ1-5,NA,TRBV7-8,TGTGCCAGCAGCTTAGCGACAGGGGGCATGGGTCAGCCCCAGCATTTT,CASSLATGGMGQPQHF
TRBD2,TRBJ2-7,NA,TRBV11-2,TGTGCCAGCAGCGCAGCGGGAGGGTACGAGCAGTACTTC,CASSAAGGYEQYF
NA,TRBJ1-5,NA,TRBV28,TGTGCCAGCAGTTTGCGGGTTTCAAGCCGCCAGCCCCAGCATTTT,CASSLRVSSRQPQHF
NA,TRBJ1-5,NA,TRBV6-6,TGTGCCAGCAGTTACGACACCTATCAGCCCCAGCATTTT,CASSYDTYQPQHF
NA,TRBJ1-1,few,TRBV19,TGTGCCAGTAGGAATAATCGGGAGAACACTGAAGCTTTCTTT,CASRNNRENTEAFF
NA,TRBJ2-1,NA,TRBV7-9,TGTGCCAGCAGCTTAAACCTTGGCTACAATGAGCAGTTCTTC,CASSLNLGYNEQFF
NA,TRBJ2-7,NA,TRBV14,TGTGCCAGCAGCCAAGATCCCCGTTTCTCTGTTCGTCTCCCGGCCAGGGGGGACTACGAGCAGTACTTC,CASSQDPRFSVRLPARGDYEQYF
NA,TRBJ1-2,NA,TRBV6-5,TGTGCCAGCAGTCCCCGGTCTCTATATGGCTACACCTTC,CASSPRSLYGYTF
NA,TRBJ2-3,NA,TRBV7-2,TGTGCCAGCAGGGAGGCCACAGATACGCAGTATTTT,CASREATDTQYF
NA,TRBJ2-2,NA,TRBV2,TGTGCCAGCAGGGATCCGGGACTCATGAACACCGGGGAGCTGTTTTTT,CASRDPGLMNTGELFF
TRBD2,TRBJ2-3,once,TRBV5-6,TGTGCCAGCAGCTTGCTAGCGGGAGTTTCCACAGATACGCAGTATTTT,CASSLLAGVSTDTQYF
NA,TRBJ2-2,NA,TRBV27,TGTGCCAGCAGTCCCGGGACCGGCCCCGGGGAGCTGTTTTTT,CASSPGTGPGELFF
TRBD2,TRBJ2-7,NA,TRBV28,TGTGCCAGCAGCATCCTAGCGGGAGATACCTACGAGCAGTACTTC,CASSILAGDTYEQYF
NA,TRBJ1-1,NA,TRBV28,TGTGCCAGCGCTACCCCGACAGGACCGATTTTCTCCACTGAAGCTTTCTTT,CASATPTGPIFSTEAFF
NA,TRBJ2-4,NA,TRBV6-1,TGTGCCAGCAGTTCAGGAGCCAAAAACATTCAGTACTTC,CASSSGAKNIQYF